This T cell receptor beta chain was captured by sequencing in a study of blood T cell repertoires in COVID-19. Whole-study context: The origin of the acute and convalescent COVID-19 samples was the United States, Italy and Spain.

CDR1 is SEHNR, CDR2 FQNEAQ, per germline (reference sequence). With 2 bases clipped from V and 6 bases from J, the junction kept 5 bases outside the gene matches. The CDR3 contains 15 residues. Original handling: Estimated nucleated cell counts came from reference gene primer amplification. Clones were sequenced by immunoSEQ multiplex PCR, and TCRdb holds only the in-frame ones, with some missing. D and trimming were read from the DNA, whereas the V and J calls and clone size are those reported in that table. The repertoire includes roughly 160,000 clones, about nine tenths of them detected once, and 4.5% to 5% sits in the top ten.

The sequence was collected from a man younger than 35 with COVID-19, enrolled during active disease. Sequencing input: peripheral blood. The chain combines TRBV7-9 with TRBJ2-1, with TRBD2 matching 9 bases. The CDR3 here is CASSLSTSGPNEQFF. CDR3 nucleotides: TGTGCCAGCAGCTTAAGTACTAGCGGGCCCAATGAGCAGTTCTTC.